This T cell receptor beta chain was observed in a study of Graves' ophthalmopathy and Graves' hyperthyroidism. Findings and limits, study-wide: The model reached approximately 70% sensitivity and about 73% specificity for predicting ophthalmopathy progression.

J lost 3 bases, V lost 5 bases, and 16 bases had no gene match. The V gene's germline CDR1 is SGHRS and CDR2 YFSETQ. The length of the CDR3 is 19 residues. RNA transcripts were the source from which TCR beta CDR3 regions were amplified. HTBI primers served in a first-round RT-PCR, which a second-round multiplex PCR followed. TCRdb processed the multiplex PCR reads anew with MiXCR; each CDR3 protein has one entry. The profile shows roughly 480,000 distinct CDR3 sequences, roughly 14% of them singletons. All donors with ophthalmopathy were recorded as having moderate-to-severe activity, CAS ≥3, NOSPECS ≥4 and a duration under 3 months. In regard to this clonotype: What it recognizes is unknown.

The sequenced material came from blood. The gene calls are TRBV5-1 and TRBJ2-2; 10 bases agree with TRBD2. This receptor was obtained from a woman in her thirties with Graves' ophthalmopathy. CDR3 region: CASRWGPSGRGQDTGELFF. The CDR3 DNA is TGCGCCAGCAGGTGGGGGCCTAGCGGGAGAGGGCAAGACACCGGGGAGCTGTTTTTT. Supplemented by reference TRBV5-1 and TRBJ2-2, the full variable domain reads KAGVTQTPRYLIKTRGQQVTLSCSPISGHRSVSWYQQTPGQGLQFLFEYFSETQRNKGNFPGRFSGRQFSNSRSEMNVSTLELGDSALYLCASRWGPSGRGQDTGELFFGEGSRLTVL.